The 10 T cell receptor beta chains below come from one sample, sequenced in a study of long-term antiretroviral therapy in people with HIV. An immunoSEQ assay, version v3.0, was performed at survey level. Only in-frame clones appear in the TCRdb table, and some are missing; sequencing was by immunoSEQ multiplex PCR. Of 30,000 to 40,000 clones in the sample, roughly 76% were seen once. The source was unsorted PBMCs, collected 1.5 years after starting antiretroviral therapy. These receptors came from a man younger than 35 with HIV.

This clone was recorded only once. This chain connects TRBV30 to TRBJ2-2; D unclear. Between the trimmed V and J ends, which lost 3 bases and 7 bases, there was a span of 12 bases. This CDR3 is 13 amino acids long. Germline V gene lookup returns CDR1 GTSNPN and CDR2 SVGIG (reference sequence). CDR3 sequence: CAWRVGFSGELFF. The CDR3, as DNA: TGTGCCTGGAGGGTGGGGTTTAGCGGGGAGCTGTTTTTT.

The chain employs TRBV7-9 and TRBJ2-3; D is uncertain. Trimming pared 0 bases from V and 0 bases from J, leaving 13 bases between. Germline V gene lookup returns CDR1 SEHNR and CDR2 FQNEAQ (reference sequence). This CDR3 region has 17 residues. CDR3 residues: CASSLAQIEKSTDTQYF. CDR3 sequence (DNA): TGTGCCAGCAGCTTAGCACAAATTGAAAAGAGCACAGATACGCAGTATTTT.

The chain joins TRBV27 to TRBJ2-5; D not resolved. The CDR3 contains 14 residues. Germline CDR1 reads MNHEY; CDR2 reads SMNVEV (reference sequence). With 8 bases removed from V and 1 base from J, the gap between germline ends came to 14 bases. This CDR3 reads CASAKSRAQETQYF. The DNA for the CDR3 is TGTGCCAGCGCCAAGTCAAGAGCCCAAGAGACCCAGTACTTC.

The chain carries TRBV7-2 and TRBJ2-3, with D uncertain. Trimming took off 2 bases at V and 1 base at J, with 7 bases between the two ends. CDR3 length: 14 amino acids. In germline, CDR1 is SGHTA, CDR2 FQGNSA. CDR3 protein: CASSLWSGTDTQYF. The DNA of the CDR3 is TGTGCCAGCAGCTTATGGTCGGGCACAGATACGCAGTATTTT.

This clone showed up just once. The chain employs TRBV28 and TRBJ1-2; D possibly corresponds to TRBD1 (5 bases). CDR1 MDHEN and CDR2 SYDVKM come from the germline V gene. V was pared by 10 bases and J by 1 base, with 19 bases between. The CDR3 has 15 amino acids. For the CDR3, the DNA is TGTGCCAACAGCACCTTGAGACAGAATAACTATGGCTACACCTTC. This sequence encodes CANSTLRQNNYGYTF.

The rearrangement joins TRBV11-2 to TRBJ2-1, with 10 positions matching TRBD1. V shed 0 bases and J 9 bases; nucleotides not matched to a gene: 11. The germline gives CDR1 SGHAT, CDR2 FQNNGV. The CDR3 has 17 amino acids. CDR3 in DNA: TGTGCCAGCAGCTTAGATTCGACAGGGGGCTTTATCGGTGAGCAGTTCTTC. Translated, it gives CASSLDSTGGFIGEQFF.

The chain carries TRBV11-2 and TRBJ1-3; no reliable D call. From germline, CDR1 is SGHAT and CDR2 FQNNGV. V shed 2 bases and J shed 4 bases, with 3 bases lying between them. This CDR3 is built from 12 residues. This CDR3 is CASSLTGNTIYF. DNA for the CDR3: TGTGCCAGCAGCTTAACGGGAAACACCATATATTTT.

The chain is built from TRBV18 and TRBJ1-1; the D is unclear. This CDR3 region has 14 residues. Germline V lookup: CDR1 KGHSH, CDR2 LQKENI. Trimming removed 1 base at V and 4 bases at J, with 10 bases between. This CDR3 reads CASSPQGSPTEAFF. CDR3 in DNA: TGTGCCAGCTCACCACAAGGAAGTCCCACTGAAGCTTTCTTT.

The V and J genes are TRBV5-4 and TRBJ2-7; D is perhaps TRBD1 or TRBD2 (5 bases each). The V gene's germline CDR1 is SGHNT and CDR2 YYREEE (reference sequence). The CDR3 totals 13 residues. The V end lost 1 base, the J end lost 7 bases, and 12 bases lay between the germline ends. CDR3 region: CASSLTSWGEQYF. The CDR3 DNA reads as TGTGCCAGCAGCTTGACGTCCTGGGGGGAGCAGTACTTC.

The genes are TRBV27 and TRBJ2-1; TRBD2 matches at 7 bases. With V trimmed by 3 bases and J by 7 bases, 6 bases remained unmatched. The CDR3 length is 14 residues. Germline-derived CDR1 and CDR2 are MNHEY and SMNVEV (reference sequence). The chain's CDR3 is CASSFGLGGNEQFF. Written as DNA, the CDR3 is TGTGCCAGCAGTTTCGGACTAGGTGGGAATGAGCAGTTCTTC.